This passage covers 14 T cell receptor beta chains from one sample sequenced in a study of blood T cell repertoires in COVID-19. Only in-frame clones appear in the TCRdb table, and some are missing; sequencing was by immunoSEQ multiplex PCR. The repertoire consists of roughly 200,000 clones, with 86% occurring once and the leading ten covering under 4%. Specimen: PBMCs or T cells enriched from blood (not recorded which). These TCRs come from a woman aged 35 to 49 with acute COVID-19.

DNA of the CDR3: TGTGCCAGTAGTATATTGGGCATCTATCAGCCCCAGCATTTT. Amino acid sequence: CASSILGIYQPQHF. The V call is TRBV19, the J call TRBJ1-5; D remains unclear. The V end was cut by 2 bases, the J end by 5 bases, with 10 bases between. Germline V CDR1 and CDR2: LNHDA, SQIVND (reference sequence). The CDR3 is 14 amino acids. The entire variable domain, with the rest obtained from reference TRBV19 and TRBJ1-5, is as follows: DGGITQSPKYLFRKEGQNVTLSCEQNLNHDAMYWYRQDPGQGLRLIYYSQIVNDFQKGDIAEGYSVSREKKESFPLTVTSAQKNPTAFYLCASSILGIYQPQHFGDGTRLSIL.

V gene TRBV19 combines with J gene TRBJ2-6; 7 positions match TRBD2. This CDR3 contains 18 residues. Losses at the gene ends were 3 bases for V and 0 bases for J; bases not matched to a gene: 8. Germline V gene sequence: CDR1 LNHDA, CDR2 SQIVND (reference sequence). The chain's CDR3 is CASSIWEGIDSGANVLTF. In DNA form, the CDR3 reads TGTGCCAGTAGTATTTGGGAGGGAATCGACTCTGGGGCCAACGTCCTGACTTTC.

V is TRBV19 and J is TRBJ1-4; 8 positions match TRBD1. The CDR3 length is 17 residues. V lost 5 bases to trimming and J lost 0 bases; unmatched junction nucleotides: 8. The germline gives CDR1 LNHDA, CDR2 SQIVND (reference sequence). In DNA, the CDR3 is TGTGCCAGTAGTGTCCGACAGGGGTTTGCAACTAATGAAAAACTGTTTTTT. The encoded protein is CASSVRQGFATNEKLFF. The variable domain in full, completed from reference TRBV19 and TRBJ1-4, reads DGGITQSPKYLFRKEGQNVTLSCEQNLNHDAMYWYRQDPGQGLRLIYYSQIVNDFQKGDIAEGYSVSREKKESFPLTVTSAQKNPTAFYLCASSVRQGFATNEKLFFGSGTQLSVL.

The V and J genes are TRBV15 and TRBJ1-5; 9 bases map to TRBD1. Germline V gene lookup returns CDR1 LNHNV and CDR2 YYDKDF (reference sequence). J lost 7 bases, V lost 5 bases, and 9 bases had no gene match. The CDR3 loop spans 15 amino acids. CDR3 protein: CATSSPGQGGQPQHF. CDR3 in DNA: TGTGCCACCAGCTCCCCGGGACAGGGTGGACAGCCCCAGCATTTT. The complete variable domain, with remaining parts taken from reference TRBV15 and TRBJ1-5, reads DAMVIQNPRYQVTQFGKPVTLSCSQTLNHNVMYWYQQKSSQAPKLLFHYYDKDFNNEADTPDNFQSRRPNTSFCFLDIRSPGLGDTAMYLCATSSPGQGGQPQHFGDGTRLSIL.

The chain uses TRBV3-1 (or the pseudogene TRBV3-2) and TRBJ1-2; 10 bases map to TRBD1. The CDR3 is 15 amino acids. J was trimmed by 2 bases and V by 3 bases; bases with no gene match: 3. Germline V gene sequence: CDR1 LGHDT, CDR2 YNNKEL (reference sequence). The CDR3 region has the DNA TGTGCCAGCAGCCACGGACAGGGGGTGAACTATGGCTACACCTTC. Translation: CASSHGQGVNYGYTF.

J is TRBJ1-2 and V is TRBV10-3; D is uncertain. Trimming removed 2 bases from V and 3 bases from J, with 7 bases in between. CDR3 length equals 13 residues. Germline V gene data show CDR1 as ENHRY and CDR2 as SYGVKD. This CDR3 is CAISEGQYYGYTF. For the CDR3, the DNA is TGTGCCATCAGTGAGGGGCAATACTATGGCTACACCTTC.

The V gene is TRBV2, the J gene TRBJ1-3; 7 positions match TRBD1. The CDR3 totals 15 residues. Germline lookup yields CDR1 SNHLY and CDR2 FYNNEI. V dropped 7 bases and J dropped 6; count of bases not matched to a gene: 12. CDR3 amino acids: CASTQGRSLTNTIYF. The DNA for the CDR3 is TGTGCCAGCACACAGGGGCGCTCTCTGACAAACACCATATATTTT.

V usage is TRBV11-2 and J usage is TRBJ1-1, with 10 bases lining up with TRBD1. CDR3 size: 13 residues. The germline CDR1 and CDR2 sequences are SGHAT and FQNNGV. With V trimmed by 3 bases and J by 11 bases, 6 bases remained unmatched. This CDR3 reads CASSLAGTGDAFF. DNA for the CDR3: TGTGCCAGCAGCTTGGCAGGGACAGGGGATGCTTTCTTT. Together with reference TRBV11-2 and TRBJ1-1, the CDR3 gives the full variable domain: EAGVAQSPRYKIIEKRQSVAFWCNPISGHATLYWYQQILGQGPKLLIQFQNNGVVDDSQLPKDRFSAERLKGVDSTLKIQPAKLEDSAVYLCASSLAGTGDAFFGQGTRLTVV.

This chain joins TRBV29-1 and TRBJ1-1, with D unclear. V was pared by 8 bases and J by 2 bases, with 15 bases between. The CDR3 is 13 amino acids. CDR1 and CDR2 (germline): SQVTM, ANQGSEA. The CDR3 loop reads CSSSEGPNTEAFF. In DNA, the CDR3 is TGCAGCTCCAGTGAGGGCCCTAACACTGAAGCTTTCTTT. The complete variable domain, with remaining parts taken from reference TRBV29-1 and TRBJ1-1, reads SAVISQKPSRDICQRGTSLTIQCQVDSQVTMMFWYRQQPGQSLTLIATANQGSEATYESGFVIDKFPISRPNLTFSTLTVSNMSPEDSSIYLCSSSEGPNTEAFFGQGTRLTVV.

The chain carries TRBV9 and TRBJ2-3, with D possibly TRBD2 on 5 matching bases. Germline CDR1 is SGDLS and CDR2 is YYNGEE. V was trimmed by 0 bases and J by 4 bases, leaving 6 bases between them. The CDR3 has 13 residues. CDR3 nucleotide sequence: TGTGCCAGCAGCGTAGGAGGGTCAGATACGCAGTATTTT. This encodes CASSVGGSDTQYF.

J is TRBJ2-1 and V is TRBV19; 14 nucleotides match TRBD2. This CDR3 spans 15 amino acids. Unmatched junction bases numbered 4, after V lost 5 bases and J lost 7 bases. In germline, CDR1 is LNHDA, CDR2 SQIVND (reference sequence). The CDR3 DNA sequence: TGTGCCAGTAGTCCACGGACTAGCGGGGGGAATGAGCAGTTCTTC. Translating gives CASSPRTSGGNEQFF.

V gene TRBV7-9 combines with J gene TRBJ2-2; 10 nucleotides match TRBD2. After removal of 1 base from V and 4 bases from J, the junction contained 9 bases not matched to a gene. Germline CDR1 is SEHNR and CDR2 is FQNEAQ (reference sequence). CDR3 size: 18 residues. CDR3 nucleotides: TGTGCCAGCAGCTTAGTCAGTCCGGCTAGCGGGGGCACCGGGGAGCTGTTTTTT. Encoded protein: CASSLVSPASGGTGELFF.

J is TRBJ2-1 and V is TRBV4-1; TRBD1 aligns across 9 bases. The CDR3 extends over 16 amino acids. Looked up from germline, CDR1 is MGHRA and CDR2 is YSYEKL. Trimming cost V 3 bases and J 5 bases; bases outside gene matches: 8. The CDR3 DNA follows: TGCGCCAGCAGCCACGGGACAGGGCGGCTGGACAATGAGCAGTTCTTC. Its translation: CASSHGTGRLDNEQFF.

The chain links TRBV6-2 or TRBV6-3 to TRBJ1-5; 7 bases fit TRBD1. The germline gives CDR1 MNHEY, CDR2 SVGEGT. The CDR3 is 15 amino acids. V was clipped by 2 bases and J by 3 bases; unmatched bases: 4. CDR3 DNA: TGTGCCAGCAGTTACACAACAGGGGTCAATCAGCCCCAGCATTTT. Its protein product is CASSYTTGVNQPQHF.